This TCR beta chain was profiled in a study of control samples from healthy donors and cancer patients. A single count supports this clone. Profiled with immunoSEQ multiplex PCR; TCRdb holds only in-frame clones, not every one. The sample consists of about 220,000 clones, roughly 94% of them appearing once. The CDR3 runs to 14 residues. Deletions cut 5 bases from V and 0 bases from J, with 9 bases between. The germline V gene has CDR1 SGHVS and CDR2 FNYEAQ. The sequencing sample was made of blood. The chain couples TRBV7-6 to TRBJ2-3; D call uncertain. This receptor was identified in a man between 45 and 60 years old in good health. CDR3 in amino acids: CASSRGASTDTQYF. Here the CDR3 DNA reads TGTGCCAGCAGCCGCGGAGCTAGCACAGATACGCAGTATTTT. The full variable domain, completed using reference TRBV7-6 and TRBJ2-3, is GAGVSQSPRYKVTKRGQDVALRCDPISGHVSLYWYRQALGQGPEFLTYFNYEAQQDKSGLPNDRFSAERPEGSISTLTIQRTEQRDSAMYRCASSRGASTDTQYFGPGTRLTVL.